The clone carrying this T cell receptor (beta chain) is deemed medium-sized (0.01 to 0.1%). No antigen is known for it. Unique molecular identifiers featured in how the TCRbeta library was prepared. TCRdb ran MiXCR on the PCR reads and lists one entry per CDR3 protein. The sample holds more than 85,000 distinct CDR3 sequences, 7% to 8% seen once. The record originates from a study of T-cell reconstitution after alpha-beta-depleted transplantation in children. Whole-study findings and limits: Diversity and T-cell counts at one year after transplant derived mostly from new T cells. There were some patients whose high TCRbeta diversity at day 60 came from surviving recipient T cells and thymic progenitors. Alpha-beta T cells present about two months after transplant were reported to originate from several hundred expanded graft clones.

J lost 3 bases, V lost 5 bases, and 12 bases had no gene match. This CDR3 is 17 amino acids long. The germline V gene encodes CDR1 SEHNR and CDR2 FQNEAQ (reference sequence). The source was PBMCs, collected before TCRalphabeta/CD19-depleted stem cell transplant. The V and J genes are TRBV7-9 and TRBJ2-2; 7 bases agree with TRBD2. This TCR came from a boy younger than 10 with acute lymphoblastic leukemia, due to receive a stem cell transplant. CDR3 protein: CASSARLAGVYTGELFF. CDR3 in DNA: TGTGCCAGCAGCGCTCGGCTTGCGGGGGTCTACACCGGGGAGCTGTTTTTT.